What follows are 22 T cell receptor beta chains derived from one specimen sequenced in a study of T cell clones after liver transplantation. Sequencing used immunoSEQ multiplex PCR; TCRdb keeps in-frame clones, though not all of them. The sample has tens of thousands of clones; 84% are singletons. The input for sequencing was CD4+ T cells from blood, taken less than 50 months after liver transplant. The receptor set was obtained from a human patient who received a liver transplant. Some T cells may arise from the graft donor.

This clone occurred once. The J gene is TRBJ2-3, the V gene TRBV6-5, with 10 bases aligning to TRBD2. Trimming removed 4 bases from V and 4 bases from J; junction bases left unmatched: 8. Per the germline V gene, CDR1 is MNHEY and CDR2 is SVGAGI. This CDR3 has 16 residues. The CDR3 sequence is CASSSPRTSGADTQYF. Written as DNA, the CDR3 is TGTGCCAGCAGTTCCCCGAGGACTAGCGGAGCAGATACGCAGTATTTT.

The J gene is TRBJ2-5, the V gene TRBV5-1; D is unresolved. Germline values: CDR1 SGHRS, CDR2 YFSETQ. CDR3 length equals 13 residues. V dropped 0 bases and J dropped 8 bases, with 11 bases sitting between them. CDR3: CASSLDSSETQYF. The CDR3 bases are TGCGCCAGCAGCTTGGACAGCTCAGAAACCCAGTACTTC.

J is TRBJ2-5 and V is TRBV7-6, with 10 positions matching TRBD2. V dropped 2 bases and J dropped 4; count of bases not matched to a gene: 16. In germline, CDR1 is SGHVS, CDR2 FNYEAQ. This CDR3 has 19 amino acids. CDR3: CASSLNPQGAGGLGETQYF. CDR3 DNA: TGTGCCAGCAGCTTAAACCCGCAGGGAGCGGGGGGGTTAGGAGAGACCCAGTACTTC.

The chain couples TRBV2 to TRBJ1-2; 7 bases line up with TRBD1. Trimming removed 8 bases from V and 4 bases from J; junction bases left unmatched: 7. The CDR3 length is 13 residues. Germline V gene sequence: CDR1 SNHLY, CDR2 FYNNEI. CDR3 DNA: TGTGCCAGCGCCGGACAGGTCTTCTATGGCTACACCTTC. It translates to CASAGQVFYGYTF.

The chain combines TRBV5-1 with TRBJ2-1; D remains unclear. Germline values: CDR1 SGHRS, CDR2 YFSETQ. The CDR3 loop spans 14 amino acids. The germline V and J ends were trimmed by 0 bases and 7 bases, with 11 bases remaining between them. The CDR3 DNA follows: TGCGCCAGCAGCTTGGGAGTTGTCGGGAATGAGCAGTTCTTC. Its protein product is CASSLGVVGNEQFF.

There are a few counts of this clone. The genes are TRBV5-1 and TRBJ1-5; D is ambiguous. Germline CDR1 and CDR2: SGHRS and YFSETQ. This CDR3 is 12 amino acids long. V lost 4 bases to trimming and J lost 9 bases, with 11 bases between them. The CDR3 loop is CASSIEEWPQHF. CDR3 bases: TGCGCCAGCAGCATTGAGGAGTGGCCCCAGCATTTT.

The chain joins TRBV11-2 to TRBJ2-3; D gene uncertain. Trimming took 5 bases from V and 8 from J, leaving 11 bases between them. Germline CDR1 and CDR2: SGHAT and FQNNGV. The CDR3 contains 12 residues. The CDR3 sequence is CASSAGSVTQYF. In DNA, the CDR3 is TGTGCCAGCAGCGCCGGGTCAGTTACGCAGTATTTT.

J is TRBJ2-7 and V is TRBV5-4; 7 positions match TRBD2. The V and J ends lost 4 bases and 2 bases, in that order; junction bases with no gene match: 9. CDR3 size: 15 residues. Germline loops: CDR1 SGHNT, CDR2 YYREEE (reference sequence). CDR3 region: CASSRSGQGTYEQYF. CDR3 nucleotides: TGTGCCAGCAGCCGTAGCGGGCAAGGCACCTACGAGCAGTACTTC.

The V gene is TRBV19, the J gene TRBJ1-1; D may be TRBD1 (5 bases). V was clipped by 3 bases and J by 2 bases, with 19 bases between them. The germline V gene has CDR1 LNHDA and CDR2 SQIVND (reference sequence). The CDR3 covers 17 residues. CDR3 protein: CASSIRVRGRSNTEAFF. The CDR3, as DNA: TGTGCCAGTAGTATCCGGGTGCGGGGGAGATCCAACACTGAAGCTTTCTTT.

This clone was observed once. The rearrangement links TRBV7-2 to TRBJ2-3; 7 bases match TRBD2. Trimming took 0 bases from V and 5 from J; bases not matched to a gene: 5. The CDR3 totals 15 residues. Germline V gene sequence: CDR1 SGHTA, CDR2 FQGNSA. As DNA, the CDR3 is TGTGCCAGCAGCTTAGCGAACGGGGGGAAAGATACGCAGTATTTT. Its protein product is CASSLANGGKDTQYF.

The chain has TRBV28 and TRBJ2-7; D is unresolved. The CDR3 has 12 amino acids. Germline V gene lookup returns CDR1 MDHEN and CDR2 SYDVKM. V was shortened by 3 bases and J by 2 bases, with 5 bases between the two germline ends. Here the CDR3 DNA reads TGTGCCAGCAGTTTCACCGCCTACGAGCAGTACTTC. Its translation is CASSFTAYEQYF.

The V and J genes are TRBV30 and TRBJ2-3; D is ambiguous. This CDR3 region has 14 residues. V was trimmed by 0 bases and J by 1 base, leaving 8 bases between them. CDR1 GTSNPN and CDR2 SVGIG come from the germline V gene (reference sequence). The CDR3: CAWSVFGGTDTQYF. The CDR3 nucleotides are TGTGCCTGGAGTGTATTTGGGGGCACAGATACGCAGTATTTT.

This clone occurred once. The genes are TRBV27 and TRBJ2-2, with D uncertain. The CDR3 contains 14 residues. The germline V gene encodes CDR1 MNHEY and CDR2 SMNVEV (reference sequence). Trimming removed 0 bases at V and 4 bases at J, with 6 bases between. The CDR3 region is CASSLSKVTGELFF. The CDR3, as DNA: TGTGCCAGCAGTTTATCGAAAGTCACCGGGGAGCTGTTTTTT.

V and J are TRBV4-1 and TRBJ2-5; tentatively, D is TRBD1 or TRBD2 (5 bases each). Germline assignment: CDR1 MGHRA and CDR2 YSYEKL. V was cut by 2 bases and J by 2 bases, with 12 bases left in between. The CDR3 extends over 15 amino acids. The CDR3 nucleotides read TGCGCCAGCAGCCAACGTAAGGGACCACAAGAGACCCAGTACTTC. Protein product: CASSQRKGPQETQYF.

The rearrangement links TRBV7-8 to TRBJ2-5; 16 bases match TRBD2. CDR3 length equals 19 residues. V dropped 1 base and J dropped 6; count of bases not matched to a gene: 11. Germline CDR1 reads SGHVS; CDR2 reads FQNEAQ. As DNA, the CDR3 is TGTGCCAGCAGCTTAGTGGGACTAGCGGGAGGGCAGGGTAAAAAGACCCAGTACTTC. This codes for CASSLVGLAGGQGKKTQYF.

J is TRBJ2-3 and V is TRBV7-3; D is unclear. The CDR3 totals 13 residues. V gave up 0 bases and J gave up 3 bases, with 4 bases separating them. Germline-derived CDR1 and CDR2 are SGHTA and FQGTGA. CDR3 protein: CASSLTGTDTQYF. DNA for the CDR3: TGTGCCAGCAGCTTAACGGGGACAGATACGCAGTATTTT.

The gene calls are TRBV7-6 and TRBJ2-7, with 9 bases lining up with TRBD1. Germline trimming cut 4 bases from V and 4 bases from J; bases unmatched to any gene: 8. This CDR3 is 15 amino acids long. In germline, CDR1 is SGHVS, CDR2 FNYEAQ. DNA for the CDR3: TGTGCCAGCAGCTCCCAGACAGGGGGGTTATACGAGCAGTACTTC. It specifies CASSSQTGGLYEQYF. Drawing the rest from reference TRBV7-6 and TRBJ2-7, the complete variable domain is GAGVSQSPRYKVTKRGQDVALRCDPISGHVSLYWYRQALGQGPEFLTYFNYEAQQDKSGLPNDRFSAERPEGSISTLTIQRTEQRDSAMYRCASSSQTGGLYEQYFGPGTRLTVT.

On this clone itself: Other DNA sequences in this sample translate to the same CDR3. The CDR3 here is CASSLEGEADTQYF. The CDR3 nucleotides are TGCGCCAGCAGCTTGGAGGGAGAAGCAGATACGCAGTATTTT. The chain is built from TRBV5-1 and TRBJ2-3, with D possibly being TRBD2 (5 bases). Germline V lookup: CDR1 SGHRS, CDR2 YFSETQ. This CDR3 is built from 14 residues. V was clipped by 0 bases and J by 4 bases, with 9 bases between them.

The V and J genes are TRBV19 and TRBJ2-3; 11 bases match TRBD2. Germline V gene sequence: CDR1 LNHDA, CDR2 SQIVND (reference sequence). This CDR3 is 16 amino acids long. V gave up 6 bases and J gave up 2 bases; unmatched junction bases: 7. The CDR3 here is CASSNRLAGNTDTQYF. Written as DNA, the CDR3 is TGTGCCAGTAGCAACCGACTAGCGGGGAACACAGATACGCAGTATTTT.

This clone was counted between two and nine times. This chain joins TRBV6-1 and TRBJ2-5; TRBD2 matches 8 bases. CDR3 size: 14 residues. Germline loops: CDR1 MNHNS, CDR2 SASEGT. V shed 7 bases, J shed 7 bases, and the junction held 11 bases outside the gene matches. The CDR3 coding sequence is TGTGCCAGCATGCCCAGCGGGGGCTCGGGGACCCAGTACTTC. Translated, it gives CASMPSGGSGTQYF.

The chain is built from TRBV6-1 and TRBJ1-2, with a weak D call TRBD1 (5 bases). V lost 1 base and J 7 bases, leaving 7 bases between the germline ends. Looked up from germline, CDR1 is MNHNS and CDR2 is SASEGT. The CDR3 has 12 amino acids. In DNA, the CDR3 is TGTGCCAGCAGTGAAGGGGGCGTTGGCTACACCTTC. It encodes CASSEGGVGYTF.

This chain uses TRBV18 with TRBJ1-1; 7 bases line up with TRBD1. This CDR3 contains 17 residues. CDR1 and CDR2 (germline): KGHSH, LQKENI. Trimming at V came to 4 bases and at J to 0 bases, leaving 11 bases not matched to a gene. DNA for the CDR3: TGTGCCAGCTCACGGATCCAACCGGGACAGTTGAACACTGAAGCTTTCTTT. As protein: CASSRIQPGQLNTEAFF.